This TCR beta chain stems from a study of blood T cell repertoires in COVID-19. Profiled with immunoSEQ multiplex PCR; TCRdb holds only in-frame clones, not every one. Of around 470,000 clones listed, approximately 92% are singletons. CDR1 SNHLY and CDR2 FYNNEI come from the germline V gene. With 7 bases clipped from V and 3 bases from J, the junction kept 9 bases outside the gene matches. The CDR3 covers 15 residues. Material: peripheral blood. The rearrangement links TRBV2 to TRBJ2-3; 8 bases fit TRBD1. This clonotype was obtained from a young man with COVID-19, enrolled during active disease. The CDR3 region has the DNA TGTGCCAGCAATATGGACAGGGTGGGGACAGATACGCAGTATTTT. This gives the protein CASNMDRVGTDTQYF.